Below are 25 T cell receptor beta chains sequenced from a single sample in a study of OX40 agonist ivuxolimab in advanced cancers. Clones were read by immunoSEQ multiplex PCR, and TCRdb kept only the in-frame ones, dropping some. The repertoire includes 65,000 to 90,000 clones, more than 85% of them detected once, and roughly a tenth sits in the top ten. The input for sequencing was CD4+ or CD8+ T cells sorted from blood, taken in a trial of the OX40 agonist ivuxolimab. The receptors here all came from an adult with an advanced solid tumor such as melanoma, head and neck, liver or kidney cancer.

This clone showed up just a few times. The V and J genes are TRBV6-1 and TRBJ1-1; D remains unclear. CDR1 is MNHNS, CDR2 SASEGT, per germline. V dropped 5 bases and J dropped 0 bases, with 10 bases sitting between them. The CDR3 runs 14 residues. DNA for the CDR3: TGTGCCAGCAGTAGACTAACAGTGAACACTGAAGCTTTCTTT. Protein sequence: CASSRLTVNTEAFF.

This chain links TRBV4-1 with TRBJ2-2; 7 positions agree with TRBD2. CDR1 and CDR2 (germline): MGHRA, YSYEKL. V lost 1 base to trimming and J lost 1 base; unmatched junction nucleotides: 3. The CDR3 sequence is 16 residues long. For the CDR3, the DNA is TGCGCCAGCAGCCAAGGCCCTAGCGGGAACACCGGGGAGCTGTTTTTT. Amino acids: CASSQGPSGNTGELFF.

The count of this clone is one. The CDR3 DNA reads as TGTGCCAGCAGCCCGCCTTCCGGGACACCGTCGAATGAGCAGTTCTTC. Translation gives CASSPPSGTPSNEQFF. V and J are TRBV9 and TRBJ2-1, with a weak D call TRBD1 (6 bases). Germline values: CDR1 SGDLS, CDR2 YYNGEE. With 4 bases removed from V and 7 bases from J, the gap between germline ends came to 21 bases. This CDR3 has 16 amino acids.

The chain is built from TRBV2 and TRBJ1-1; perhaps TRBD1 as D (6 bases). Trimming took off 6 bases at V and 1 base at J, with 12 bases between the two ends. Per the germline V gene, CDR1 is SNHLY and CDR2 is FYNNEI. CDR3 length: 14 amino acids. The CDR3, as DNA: TGTGCCAGCAGGGGACTGACAGGGAACACTGAAGCTTTCTTT. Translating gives CASRGLTGNTEAFF.

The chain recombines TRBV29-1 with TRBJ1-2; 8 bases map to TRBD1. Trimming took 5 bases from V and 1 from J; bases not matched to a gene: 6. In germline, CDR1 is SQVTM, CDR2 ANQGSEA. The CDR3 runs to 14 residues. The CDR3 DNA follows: TGCAGCGTTTCAGGACAGGGCAATAACTATGGCTACACCTTC. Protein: CSVSGQGNNYGYTF.

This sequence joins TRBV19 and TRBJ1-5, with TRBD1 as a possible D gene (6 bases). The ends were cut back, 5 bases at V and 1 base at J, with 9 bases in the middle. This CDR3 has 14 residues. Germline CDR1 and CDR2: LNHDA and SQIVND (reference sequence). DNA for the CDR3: TGTGCCAGTAGTCGGACAGCAAGCAATCAGCCCCAGCATTTT. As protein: CASSRTASNQPQHF.

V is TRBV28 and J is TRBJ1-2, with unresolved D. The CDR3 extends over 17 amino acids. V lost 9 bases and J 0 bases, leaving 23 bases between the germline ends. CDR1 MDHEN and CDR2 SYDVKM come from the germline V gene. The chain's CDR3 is CASTRTPRGLTNYGYTF. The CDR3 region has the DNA TGTGCCAGTACCAGAACGCCCCGCGGGTTAACTAACTATGGCTACACCTTC.

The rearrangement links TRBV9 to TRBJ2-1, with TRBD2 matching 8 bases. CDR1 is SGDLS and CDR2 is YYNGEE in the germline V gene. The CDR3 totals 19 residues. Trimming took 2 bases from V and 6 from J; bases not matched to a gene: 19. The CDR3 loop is CASSVGGGPLRRLTNEQFF. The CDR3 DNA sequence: TGTGCCAGCAGCGTCGGGGGGGGGCCCCTCAGGCGCCTCACCAATGAGCAGTTCTTC.

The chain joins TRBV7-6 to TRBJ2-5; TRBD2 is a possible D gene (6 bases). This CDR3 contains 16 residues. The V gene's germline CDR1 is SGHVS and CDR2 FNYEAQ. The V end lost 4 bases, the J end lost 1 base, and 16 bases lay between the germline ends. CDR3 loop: CASSSPRGTPQETQYF. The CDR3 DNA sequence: TGTGCCAGCAGCTCCCCACGGGGGACCCCCCAAGAGACCCAGTACTTC.

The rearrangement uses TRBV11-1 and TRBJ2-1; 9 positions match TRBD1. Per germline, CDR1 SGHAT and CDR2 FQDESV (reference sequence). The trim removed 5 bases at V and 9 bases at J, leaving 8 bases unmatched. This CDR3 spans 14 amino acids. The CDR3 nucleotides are TGTGCCAGCAGCCGGACGACAGGGGGAGTTGAGCAGTTCTTC. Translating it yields CASSRTTGGVEQFF.

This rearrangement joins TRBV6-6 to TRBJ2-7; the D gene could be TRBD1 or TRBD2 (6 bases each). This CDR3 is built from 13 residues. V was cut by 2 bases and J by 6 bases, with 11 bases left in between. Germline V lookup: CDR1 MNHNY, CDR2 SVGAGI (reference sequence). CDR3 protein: CASSYGGLVEQYF. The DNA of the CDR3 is TGTGCCAGCAGTTACGGGGGGCTGGTCGAGCAGTACTTC.

The CDR3 loop reads CASSLVTETDTQYF. CDR3 in DNA: TGCGCCAGCAGCTTGGTGACCGAAACAGATACGCAGTATTTT. The rearrangement links TRBV5-1 to TRBJ2-3; unclear D gene. The CDR3 contains 14 residues. V was pared by 0 bases and J by 3 bases, with 8 bases between. Germline lookup yields CDR1 SGHRS and CDR2 YFSETQ.

CDR3 sequence (DNA): TGTGCCAGCAGCTTAACAACCGGACTAACCCCCGATACGCAGTATTTT. It is translated as CASSLTTGLTPDTQYF. This chain links TRBV11-2 with TRBJ2-3; perhaps TRBD2 as D (6 bases). The CDR3 totals 16 residues. The V gene lost 2 bases and the J gene lost 6 bases, with 18 bases spanning the gap. Germline V gene sequence: CDR1 SGHAT, CDR2 FQNNGV.

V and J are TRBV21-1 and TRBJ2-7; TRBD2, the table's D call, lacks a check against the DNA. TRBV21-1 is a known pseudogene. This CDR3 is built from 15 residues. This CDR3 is CASTLWTSGAYEQYF. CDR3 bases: TGTGCCAGCACCCTCTGGACTAGCGGCGCCTACGAGCAGTACTTC.

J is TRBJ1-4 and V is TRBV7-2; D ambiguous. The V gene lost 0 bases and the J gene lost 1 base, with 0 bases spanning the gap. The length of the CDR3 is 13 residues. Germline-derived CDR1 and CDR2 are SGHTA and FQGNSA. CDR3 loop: CASSLATNEKLFF. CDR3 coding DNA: TGTGCCAGCAGCTTAGCAACTAATGAAAAACTGTTTTTT.

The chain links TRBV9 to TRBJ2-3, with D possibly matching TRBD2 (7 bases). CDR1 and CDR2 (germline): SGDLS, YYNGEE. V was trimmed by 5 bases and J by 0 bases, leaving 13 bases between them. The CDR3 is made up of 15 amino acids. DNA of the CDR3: TGTGCCAGCAGTCCCCGGGGGGCTAGCACAGATACGCAGTATTTT. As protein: CASSPRGASTDTQYF.

CDR3 in DNA: TGTGCCAGCAGTTTCCTTCGGGGTACTCTAGCGGGGGGTCTCTCCTACAATGAGCAGTTCTTC. It translates to CASSFLRGTLAGGLSYNEQFF. V and J are TRBV27 and TRBJ2-1; 11 nucleotides align to TRBD2. The CDR3 is 21 residues long. CDR1 MNHEY and CDR2 SMNVEV come from the germline V gene (reference sequence). Trimming took 3 bases from V and 0 from J; bases not matched to a gene: 16.

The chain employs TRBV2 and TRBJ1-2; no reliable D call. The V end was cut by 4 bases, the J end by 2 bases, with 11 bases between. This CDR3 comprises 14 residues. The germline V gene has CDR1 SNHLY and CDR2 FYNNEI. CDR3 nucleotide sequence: TGTGCCAGCAGTGTCGTGGTCAACAACTATGGCTACACCTTC. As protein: CASSVVVNNYGYTF.

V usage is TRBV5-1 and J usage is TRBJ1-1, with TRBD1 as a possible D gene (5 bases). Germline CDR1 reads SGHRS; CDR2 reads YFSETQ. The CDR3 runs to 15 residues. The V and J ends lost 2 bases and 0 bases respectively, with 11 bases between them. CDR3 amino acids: CASSFGGGMNTEAFF. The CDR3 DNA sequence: TGCGCCAGCAGCTTCGGCGGGGGAATGAACACTGAAGCTTTCTTT.

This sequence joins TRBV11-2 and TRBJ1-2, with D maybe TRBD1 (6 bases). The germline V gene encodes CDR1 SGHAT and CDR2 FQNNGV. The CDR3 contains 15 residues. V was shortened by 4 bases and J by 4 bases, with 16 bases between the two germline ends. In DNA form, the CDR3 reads TGTGCCAGCAGCTACGGAGGGGGATCAATCTATGGCTACACCTTC. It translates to CASSYGGGSIYGYTF.

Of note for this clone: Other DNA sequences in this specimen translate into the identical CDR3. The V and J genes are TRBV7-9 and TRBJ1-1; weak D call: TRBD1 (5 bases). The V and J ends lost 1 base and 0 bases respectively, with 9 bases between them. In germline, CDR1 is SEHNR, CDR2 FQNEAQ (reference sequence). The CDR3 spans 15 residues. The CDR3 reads CASSLGGPMNTEAFF. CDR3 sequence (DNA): TGTGCCAGCAGCTTAGGGGGCCCTATGAACACTGAAGCTTTCTTT.

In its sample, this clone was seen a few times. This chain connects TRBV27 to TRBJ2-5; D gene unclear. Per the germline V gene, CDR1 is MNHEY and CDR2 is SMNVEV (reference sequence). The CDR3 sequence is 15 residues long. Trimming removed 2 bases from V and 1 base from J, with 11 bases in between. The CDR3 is CASSLLANFQETQYF. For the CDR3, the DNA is TGTGCCAGCAGTTTACTGGCCAACTTCCAAGAGACCCAGTACTTC.

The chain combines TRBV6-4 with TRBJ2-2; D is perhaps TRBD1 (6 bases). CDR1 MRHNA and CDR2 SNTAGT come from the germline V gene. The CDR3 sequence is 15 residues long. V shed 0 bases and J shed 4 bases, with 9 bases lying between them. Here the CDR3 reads CASSDSTGSTGELFF. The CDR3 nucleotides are TGTGCCAGCAGTGACTCCACAGGGTCCACCGGGGAGCTGTTTTTT.

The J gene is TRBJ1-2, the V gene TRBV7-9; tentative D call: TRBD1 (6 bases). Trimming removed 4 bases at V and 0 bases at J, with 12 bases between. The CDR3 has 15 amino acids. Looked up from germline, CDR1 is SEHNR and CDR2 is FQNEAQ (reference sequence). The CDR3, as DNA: TGTGCCAGCAGCTATCAGGGGAGAGCTAACTATGGCTACACCTTC. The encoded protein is CASSYQGRANYGYTF.

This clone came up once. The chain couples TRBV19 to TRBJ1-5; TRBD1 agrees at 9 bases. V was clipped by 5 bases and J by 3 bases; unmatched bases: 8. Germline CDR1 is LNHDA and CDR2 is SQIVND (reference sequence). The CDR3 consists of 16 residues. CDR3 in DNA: TGTGCCAGTAGTCCGTGGACAGGGGCCTTCAATCAGCCCCAGCATTTT. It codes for CASSPWTGAFNQPQHF.